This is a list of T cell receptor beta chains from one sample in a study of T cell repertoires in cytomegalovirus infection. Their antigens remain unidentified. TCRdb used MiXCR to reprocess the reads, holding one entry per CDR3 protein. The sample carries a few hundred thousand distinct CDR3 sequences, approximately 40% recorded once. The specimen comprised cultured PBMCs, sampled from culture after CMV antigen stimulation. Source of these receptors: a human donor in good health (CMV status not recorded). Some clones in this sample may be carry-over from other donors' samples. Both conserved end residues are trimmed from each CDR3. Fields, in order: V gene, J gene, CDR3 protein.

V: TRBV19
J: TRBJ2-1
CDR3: ATGPGPTSYNEQF

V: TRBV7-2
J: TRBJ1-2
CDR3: ASSPVGGLYGYT

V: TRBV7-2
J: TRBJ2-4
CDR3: ASTANVQGARGKNIQY

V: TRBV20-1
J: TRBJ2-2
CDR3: SASPGGLDTGELF

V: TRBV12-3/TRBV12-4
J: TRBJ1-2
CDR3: ASLLSGLNYGYT

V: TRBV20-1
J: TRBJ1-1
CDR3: SARDPADTEAF

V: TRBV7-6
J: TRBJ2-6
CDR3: ASSPAGSGLISGANVLT

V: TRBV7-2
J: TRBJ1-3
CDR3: ASSLVAGNTIY

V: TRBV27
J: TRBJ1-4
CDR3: ASSPLARTDANEKLF

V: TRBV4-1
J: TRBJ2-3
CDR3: ASSQGQGVVDTQY

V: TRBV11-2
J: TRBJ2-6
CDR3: ASSLVKGPVSGANVLT

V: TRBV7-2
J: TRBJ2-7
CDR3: ASSLSWQVNEQY

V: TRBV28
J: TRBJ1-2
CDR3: ASSTGPRAWGYT

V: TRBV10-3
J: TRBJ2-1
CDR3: AISEGLAGGRDEQF

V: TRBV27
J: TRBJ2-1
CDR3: ASSGGGGLEQF

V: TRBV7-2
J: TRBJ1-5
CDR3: ASSLRTGRGQPQH

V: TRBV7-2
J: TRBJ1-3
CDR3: ASTPQGMAGNTIY

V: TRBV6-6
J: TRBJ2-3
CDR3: ASSFTASSTDTQY

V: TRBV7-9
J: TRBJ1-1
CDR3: ASSRQGARGNTEAF

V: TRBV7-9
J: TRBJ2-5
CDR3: ASSLSSGIETQY

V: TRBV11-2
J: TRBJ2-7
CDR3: ASTPSRSSGRWQY

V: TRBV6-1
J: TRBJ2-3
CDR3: ASSDSGLPRSDTQY

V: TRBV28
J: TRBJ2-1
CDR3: ASSFGLAGGQNEQF

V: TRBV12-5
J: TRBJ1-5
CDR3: ASGLVGGPQH

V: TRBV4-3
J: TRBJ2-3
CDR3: ASSSYRAVGGDTQY

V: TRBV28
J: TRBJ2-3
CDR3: ASSFPTSTTSTDTQY

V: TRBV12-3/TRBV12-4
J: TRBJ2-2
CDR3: ASSRYRGGTGELF

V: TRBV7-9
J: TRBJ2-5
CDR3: ASRSRAGQETQY

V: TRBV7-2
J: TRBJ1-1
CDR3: ASSPSRVGNTEAF

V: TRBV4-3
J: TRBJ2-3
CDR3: ASSQESLDTQY

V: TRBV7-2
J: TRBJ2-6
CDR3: ASSTYSGAGANVLT

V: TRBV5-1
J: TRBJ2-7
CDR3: ASSSPESSYEQY

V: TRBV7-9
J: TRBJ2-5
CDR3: ASSRTSGEETQY

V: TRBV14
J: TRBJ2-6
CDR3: ASSQVSSGANVLT

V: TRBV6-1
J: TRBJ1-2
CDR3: ASSSVSAGYT

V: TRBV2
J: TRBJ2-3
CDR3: ASRKAGGPVDTQY

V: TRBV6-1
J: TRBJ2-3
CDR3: ASSEGGRSTDTQY

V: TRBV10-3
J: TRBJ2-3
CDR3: AISESRRGDTQY

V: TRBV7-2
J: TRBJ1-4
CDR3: ASSLAASEKLF